The next 21 T cell receptor beta chains were all read from a single sample in a study of T cells in Graves' hyperthyroidism and ophthalmopathy (dated by TCRdb to 2018 to 2020). Library preparation used multiplex PCR. Sequencing relied on an Illumina HiSeq 2000. The TCR beta CDR3 regions were amplified from RNA transcripts. The TCR CDR3 was subjected to a first round of RT-PCR using the HTBI primer set and the Qiagen OneStep RT-PCR kit. The raw public data were reprocessed by TCRdb itself: fastp quality trimming at Q25, MiXCR clonotype calling, in-frame beta chains only. Duplicate CDR3 protein sequences are folded into a single record with the most common DNA and genes. The table for this sample lists under 750,000 distinct CDR3 sequences; roughly a sixth of them were counted only once. The top ten clones comprise 16% of the sample. The sample consisted of blood. The receptors here all came from a woman in her forties or fifties with Graves' hyperthyroidism that later progressed to Graves' ophthalmopathy.

The rearrangement links TRBV27 to TRBJ2-7, with D maybe TRBD2 (6 bases). Germline loops: CDR1 MNHEY, CDR2 SMNVEV (reference sequence). V lost 5 bases, J lost 3 bases, and 14 bases lay in between. This CDR3 has 14 amino acids. The CDR3, as DNA: TGTGCCAGCAGTCCGCTCGGAGGGGTCTACGAGCAGTACTTC. This sequence encodes CASSPLGGVYEQYF.

The V and J genes are TRBV5-1 and TRBJ1-1; 9 bases map to TRBD1. This CDR3 spans 17 amino acids. Germline lookup yields CDR1 SGHRS and CDR2 YFSETQ. J was trimmed by 5 bases and V by 0 bases; bases with no gene match: 11. CDR3 nucleotides: TGCGCCAGCAGCTTGGGGGCCGTAACAGGGGGCGGAACTGAAGCTTTCTTT. Translation: CASSLGAVTGGGTEAFF.

This clonotype was observed a handful of times. The rearrangement links TRBV7-9 to TRBJ1-1; the D is unclear. There are 15 residues in the CDR3. V lost 1 base, J lost 1 base, and 10 bases lay in between. Germline CDR1 and CDR2: SEHNR and FQNEAQ (reference sequence). The CDR3 nucleotides are TGTGCCAGCAGCTTAGGGGCTTATGAGAACACTGAAGCTTTCTTT. This translates into CASSLGAYENTEAFF.

The rearrangement uses TRBV6-2 or TRBV6-3 and TRBJ2-2, with a possible D match to TRBD1 (5 bases). V lost 2 bases and J lost 5, with 15 bases in between. CDR3 length: 16 residues. Germline V gene sequence: CDR1 MNHEY, CDR2 SVGEGT. The CDR3 sequence: CASSYDGALGTGELFF. CDR3 bases: TGTGCCAGCAGTTACGATGGGGCGTTGGGGACCGGGGAGCTGTTTTTT.

This clonotype was observed a handful of times. The V gene is TRBV20-1, the J gene TRBJ2-5; 12 bases match TRBD2. CDR1 and CDR2 from the germline V gene are DFQATT and SNEGSKA (reference sequence). The V and J ends lost 3 bases and 4 bases, in that order; junction bases with no gene match: 9. CDR3 length: 16 residues. The CDR3 here is CSARAASGGAGETQYF. The CDR3 DNA is TGCAGTGCTAGGGCAGCTAGCGGGGGGGCGGGAGAGACCCAGTACTTC.

This clonotype was found many times. The chain links TRBV6-5 to TRBJ1-2; 7 bases are a match to TRBD1. The CDR3 length is 15 residues. From germline, CDR1 is MNHEY and CDR2 SVGAGI. J gave up 8 bases and V 0 bases, and 9 bases lay outside the gene matches. CDR3 in amino acids: CASSYSPQGVEGYTF. CDR3 sequence (DNA): TGTGCCAGCAGTTACTCGCCCCAGGGGGTTGAAGGCTACACCTTC.

The count of this clonotype is one. V and J are TRBV4-1 and TRBJ2-5; 9 bases map to TRBD2. There are 17 residues in the CDR3. The germline V gene encodes CDR1 MGHRA and CDR2 YSYEKL. The ends lost 4 bases at V and 2 bases at J; junction bases unmatched: 11. The CDR3 nucleotides are TGCGCCAGCAGCCCCCCCGTGTTAGCGGGGGTGCAAGAGACCCAGTACTTC. Encoded protein: CASSPPVLAGVQETQYF.

This clonotype was picked up many times. The gene calls are TRBV20-1 and TRBJ1-5; weak D call: TRBD1 (5 bases). Germline V CDR1 and CDR2: DFQATT, SNEGSKA (reference sequence). Trimming stripped 3 bases from V and 4 bases from J, with 13 bases between. This CDR3 has 14 residues. CDR3 sequence: CSASTQGINQPQHF. CDR3 bases: TGCAGTGCTAGTACCCAGGGTATTAATCAGCCCCAGCATTTT.

CDR3 sequence reads: CASSSPGLAGEYNEQFF. The CDR3, as DNA: TGTGCCAGCAGTTCACCGGGACTAGCGGGGGAGTACAATGAGCAGTTCTTC. The rearrangement uses TRBV27 and TRBJ2-1; 14 bases match TRBD2. The CDR3 contains 17 residues. Germline V gene lookup returns CDR1 MNHEY and CDR2 SMNVEV (reference sequence). Trimming removed 4 bases from V and 4 bases from J; junction bases left unmatched: 6.

The sample holds a few counts of this clonotype. V usage is TRBV29-1 and J usage is TRBJ2-7; the match to TRBD1 covers 9 bases. The ends lost 6 bases at V and 6 bases at J; junction bases unmatched: 6. Looked up from germline, CDR1 is SQVTM and CDR2 is ANQGSEA. This CDR3 spans 12 amino acids. CDR3 nucleotides: TGCAGCGTCTCCGGACAGGGGAGCGAGCAGTACTTC. It encodes CSVSGQGSEQYF.

This clonotype was seen repeatedly, ten times or more. The chain couples TRBV2 to TRBJ2-1, with TRBD1 matching over 7 bases. J was trimmed by 3 bases and V by 6 bases; bases with no gene match: 8. Germline V CDR1 and CDR2: SNHLY, FYNNEI. The CDR3 sequence is 15 residues long. The CDR3: CASSPTGDLYNEQFF. Written as DNA, the CDR3 is TGTGCCAGCAGCCCTACAGGGGACCTCTACAATGAGCAGTTCTTC.

This clonotype has only a few counts. The gene calls are TRBV7-9 and TRBJ2-3; D not certain. With 5 bases removed from V and 5 bases from J, the gap between germline ends came to 8 bases. The CDR3 spans 12 residues. Per the germline V gene, CDR1 is SEHNR and CDR2 is FQNEAQ (reference sequence). Here the CDR3 reads CASSRVGDTQYF. The CDR3 DNA is TGTGCCAGCAGCAGGGTCGGAGATACGCAGTATTTT. The complete variable domain, with remaining parts taken from reference TRBV7-9 and TRBJ2-3, reads DTGVSQNPRHKITKRGQNVTFRCDPISEHNRLYWYRQTLGQGPEFLTYFQNEAQLEKSRLLSDRFSAERPKGSFSTLEIQRTEQGDSAMYLCASSRVGDTQYFGPGTRLTVL.

This clonotype was counted a few times. The V call is TRBV19, the J call TRBJ1-1, with D unresolved. Trimming left V 5 bases short and J 2 bases short, with 15 bases between. This CDR3 is 15 amino acids long. Germline V gene lookup returns CDR1 LNHDA and CDR2 SQIVND (reference sequence). The CDR3 bases are TGTGCCAGTAGTTTCCAACGCAGCATCAACACTGAAGCTTTCTTT. Amino acids: CASSFQRSINTEAFF.

This clonotype was counted at least ten times. V gene TRBV6-1 combines with J gene TRBJ2-7; tentative D call: TRBD2 (6 bases). Germline CDR1 MNHNS, CDR2 SASEGT. This CDR3 is 13 amino acids long. With 8 bases removed from V and 2 bases from J, the gap between germline ends came to 13 bases. The DNA for the CDR3 is TGTGCCAGCGGGGGACTGTTTGCCTACGAGCAGTACTTC. It encodes CASGGLFAYEQYF.

This chain links TRBV9 with TRBJ1-2; the D is unclear. The CDR3 consists of 14 residues. With 9 bases removed from V and 7 bases from J, the gap between germline ends came to 22 bases. CDR1 and CDR2 from the germline V gene are SGDLS and YYNGEE. This CDR3 is CATLSQHLGSGYTF. In DNA, the CDR3 is TGTGCCACCCTCAGCCAACATCTCGGATCTGGCTACACCTTC.

This clonotype appeared a few times. This chain links TRBV6-1 with TRBJ1-5; D possibly corresponds to TRBD1 (6 bases). Per the germline V gene, CDR1 is MNHNS and CDR2 is SASEGT. Trimming removed 5 bases at V and 4 bases at J, with 18 bases between. The CDR3 sequence is 16 residues long. The CDR3 DNA sequence: TGTGCCAGCAGTCCAACCGAGGGGGGGTTAAATCAGCCCCAGCATTTT. This gives the protein CASSPTEGGLNQPQHF.

This clonotype has a count of ten or more. In nucleotides, the CDR3 is TGTGCCAGCAGTTTTCGGCCCAGTTCCCTCTACGCTGAAGCTTTCTTT. Protein sequence: CASSFRPSSLYAEAFF. The rearrangement uses TRBV27 and TRBJ1-1, with D uncertain. Trimming stripped 3 bases from V and 6 bases from J, with 20 bases between. CDR1 is MNHEY, CDR2 SMNVEV, per germline (reference sequence). The CDR3 is 16 residues long.

This clonotype was observed a handful of times. V and J are TRBV29-1 and TRBJ2-2; D unclear. This CDR3 contains 12 residues. Trimming pared 6 bases from V and 1 base from J, leaving 6 bases between. Germline V gene lookup returns CDR1 SQVTM and CDR2 ANQGSEA. The CDR3 sequence is CSVSKNTGELFF. The CDR3 region has the DNA TGCAGCGTCTCCAAGAACACCGGGGAGCTGTTTTTT.

Regarding this clonotype: A read error is possible here, since a much larger clone lies one base away. This sequence joins TRBV3-1 and TRBJ1-2; 7 positions match TRBD1. The germline V gene has CDR1 LGHDT and CDR2 YNNKEL (reference sequence). This CDR3 is 13 amino acids long. V was pared by 7 bases and J by 2 bases, with 4 bases of the junction left unmatched. CDR3 sequence: CASTQGTNYGYTF. The CDR3 DNA reads TGTGCCAGCACACAGGGGACGAACTATGGCTACACCTTC. The full variable domain, its missing parts supplied by reference TRBV3-1 and TRBJ1-2, is DTAVSQTPKYLVTQMGNDKSIKCEQNLGHDTMYWYKQDSKKFLKIMFSYNNKELIINETVPNRFSPKSPDKAHLNLHINSLELGDSAVYFCASTQGTNYGYTFGSGTRLTVV.

As concerns this clonotype: Since a much larger clone is just one base distant, this may be a read error. Because it lacks the conserved phenylalanine or tryptophan at the end, this CDR3 is likely a read error. The gene calls are TRBV9 and TRBJ1-1; 8 positions match TRBD1. After removal of 4 bases from V and 2 bases from J, the junction contained 10 bases not matched to a gene. The CDR3 spans 16 residues. Germline CDR1 SGDLS, CDR2 YYNGEE. CDR3 amino acids: CASSFGTGGSNTEAFL. CDR3 coding DNA: TGTGCCAGCAGCTTCGGGACAGGCGGGAGTAACACTGAAGCTTTCTTG.

This clonotype was recorded a few times. The chain joins TRBV7-9 to TRBJ2-7; 8 bases match TRBD1. J lost 4 bases, V lost 1 base, and 3 bases had no gene match. The CDR3 consists of 14 residues. CDR1 is SEHNR and CDR2 is FQNEAQ in the germline V gene (reference sequence). CDR3 amino acids: CASSLGQGWYEQYF. As DNA, the CDR3 is TGTGCCAGCAGCTTAGGACAGGGGTGGTACGAGCAGTACTTC.